This T cell receptor beta chain was recovered during a study of regulatory T cells in long-lasting Graves disease. Study-wide findings and caveats: The work looked only at peripheral blood and did not look at thyroid tissue.

This clonotype has ten or more counts. What it binds is unknown. Noted time point: newly diagnosed GD, antithyroid drugs for less than 3 months. The TCR library used RNA extracted from PBMCs. The CDR3 covers 17 residues. CDR1 and CDR2 from the germline V gene are MNHEY and SVGEGT. Trimming took 9 bases from V and 3 from J, leaving 25 bases between them. The TCR beta library used iRepertoire HTBI primers with Arm-PCR amplification of CDR3. In TCRdb, the multiplex PCR reads were re-called with MiXCR into one record per CDR3 protein. The sample lists fewer than 550,000 distinct CDR3 sequences, roughly 17% occurring once. The sample was also reused in another study, on T cells in Graves' hyperthyroidism and ophthalmopathy.

The material sequenced was peripheral blood mononuclear cells (PBMCs), taken at new diagnosis, from a patient treated with antithyroid drugs. This clonotype originated in a woman under 30 with Graves disease. The V call is TRBV6-2 or TRBV6-3, the J call TRBJ2-3; either TRBD1 or TRBD2 may supply D (5 bases each). CDR3 residues: CASSRSTGTNPTDTQYF. The CDR3 DNA follows: TGTGCCAGTTCGAGGTCTACCGGGACCAACCCAACAGATACGCAGTATTTT.